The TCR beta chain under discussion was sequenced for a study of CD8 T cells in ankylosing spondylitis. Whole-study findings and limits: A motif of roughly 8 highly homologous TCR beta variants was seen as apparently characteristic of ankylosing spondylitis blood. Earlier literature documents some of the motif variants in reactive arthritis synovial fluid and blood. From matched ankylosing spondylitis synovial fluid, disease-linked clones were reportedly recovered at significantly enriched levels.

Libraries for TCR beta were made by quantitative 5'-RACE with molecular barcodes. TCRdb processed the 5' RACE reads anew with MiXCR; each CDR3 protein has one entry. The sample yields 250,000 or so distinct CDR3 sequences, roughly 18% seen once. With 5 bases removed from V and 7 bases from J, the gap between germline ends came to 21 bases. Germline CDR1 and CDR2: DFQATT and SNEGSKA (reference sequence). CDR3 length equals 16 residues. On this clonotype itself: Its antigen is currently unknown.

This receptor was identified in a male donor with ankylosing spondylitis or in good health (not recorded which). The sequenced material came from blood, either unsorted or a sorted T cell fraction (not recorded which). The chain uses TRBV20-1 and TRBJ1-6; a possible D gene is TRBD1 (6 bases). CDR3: CSAYNFRDTKNSPLHF. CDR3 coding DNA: TGCAGTGCTTACAACTTCCGGGACACGAAAAATTCACCCCTCCACTTT.